This T cell receptor beta chain is drawn from a study of T cells in localized non-small cell lung cancer. On this clone: No antigen is known for it.

Broader study findings: It remains possible that heterogeneity exists, since only one tumor region was sequenced. A median of about 60 of the top 100 tumor clones appeared in adjacent lung, which was paired and uninvolved.

The CDR3 loop spans 18 amino acids. Germline loops: CDR1 LNHDA, CDR2 SQIVND (reference sequence). The V and J ends lost 8 bases and 2 bases, in that order; junction bases with no gene match: 14. Sequencing was performed with immunoSEQ multiplex PCR; in TCRdb, only in-frame clones are kept and a portion is missing. The sample lists roughly 27,000 clones; 80% to 95% were seen once. V is TRBV19 and J is TRBJ2-6; 8 positions match TRBD1. This sequence originates from a woman aged 35-70 years with stage I lung adenocarcinoma. The source material was peripheral blood, sampled before any cancer treatment. CDR3 amino acids: CASPPPPGGRAGANVLTF. The CDR3 DNA reads as TGTGCCAGTCCCCCTCCCCCAGGGGGCAGGGCTGGGGCCAACGTCCTGACTTTC. The entire variable domain, with the rest obtained from reference TRBV19 and TRBJ2-6, is as follows: DGGITQSPKYLFRKEGQNVTLSCEQNLNHDAMYWYRQDPGQGLRLIYYSQIVNDFQKGDIAEGYSVSREKKESFPLTVTSAQKNPTAFYLCASPPPPGGRAGANVLTFGAGSRLTVL.